The clone carrying this T cell receptor (beta chain) showed up just once. Assay used: immunoSEQ multiplex PCR; TCRdb lists only in-frame clones, some missing. Among over 250,000 clones, 80% to 90% were seen once, and the ten largest hold approximately 5%. Study members were between about 18 and 95 years old and lived in 25 or so US regions. Assignments of participants to cohorts depended upon their own reported clinical history. Two negative PCRs, clearance, or symptom resolution had been documented for recovered Cohort 3 donors. This sample stems from a study of blood T cell repertoires in COVID-19. The wider study: The study drew acute and convalescent COVID-19 samples from the United States, Italy and Spain.

Germline loops: CDR1 LGHDT, CDR2 YNNKEL (reference sequence). V shed 0 bases and J 5 bases; nucleotides not matched to a gene: 5. The CDR3 totals 17 residues. Sequenced: PBMCs or T cells enriched from blood (not recorded which). The sequence was collected from a woman between 25 and 40 years old who had recovered from COVID-19. The rearrangement links TRBV3-1 (or the pseudogene TRBV3-2) to TRBJ1-5; 12 nucleotides agree with TRBD1. DNA of the CDR3: TGTGCCAGCAGCCAAGACCTCGGGACAGGGGGCGATCAGCCCCAGCATTTT. Protein: CASSQDLGTGGDQPQHF.